Listed below are T cell receptor beta chains from one sample, sequenced in a study of blood T cell repertoires in COVID-19. Generated by immunoSEQ multiplex PCR, the TCRdb table keeps only in-frame clones and is missing some. The table lists more than 300,000 clones, around 91% of them singletons. The material sequenced was peripheral blood. The receptors were sampled from a woman between 18 and 29 years old who had recovered from COVID-19. The CDR3 runs from the conserved cysteine through the conserved F or W. D genes are given only for firm matches. Size is stated for part of the rows, as once, few or many counts, or as a class when the clone is expanded.

TRBJ2-5 TRBD2 NA TRBV30 TGTGCCTGGAGTGGGACTAGCGGCATTAGGGAAGAGACCCAGTACTTC CAWSGTSGIREETQYF
TRBJ1-6 NA NA TRBV9 TGTGCCAGCAGCCCTTGGACAGATCCGTATAATTCACCCCTCCACTTT CASSPWTDPYNSPLHF
TRBJ2-5 NA NA TRBV5-4 TGTGCCAGCAGCTCCCAGGTTCAAGAGACCCAGTACTTC CASSSQVQETQYF
TRBJ2-1 TRBD2 NA TRBV11-2 TGTGCCAGCAGCTTAACAGCGGGAATCCATGAGCAGTTCTTC CASSLTAGIHEQFF
TRBJ2-2 NA NA TRBV2 TGTGCCAGCAGTGCGGACGGGGCCGGGGAGCTGTTTTTT CASSADGAGELFF
TRBJ1-2 TRBD1 NA TRBV9 TGTGCCAGCAGCGCTTTTCCTTGGGACAGTTCTAACTATGGCTACACCTTC CASSAFPWDSSNYGYTF
TRBJ2-1 TRBD2 once TRBV18 TGTGCCAGCTCACGGACTAGCGGGAGTAGCCCGTCGCCCTACAATGAGCAGTTCTTC CASSRTSGSSPSPYNEQFF
TRBJ1-2 TRBD1 NA TRBV5-1 TGCGCCAGCAGCTTGGCCGCGGTCGGGACAGGTGACAAAGATTCCTATGGCTACACCTTC CASSLAAVGTGDKDSYGYTF
TRBJ1-3 NA NA TRBV6-6 TGTGCCACTCTGAGGGCCCTACCATTTTCTGGAAACACCATATATTTT CATLRALPFSGNTIYF
TRBJ1-2 NA NA TRBV19 TGTGCCAGTACTATGCGGCAGGGGCGAGGCTACACCTTC CASTMRQGRGYTF
TRBJ1-1 NA NA TRBV27 TGTGCCAGCAGATTTGAGGGAATGAACACTGAAGCTTTCTTT CASRFEGMNTEAFF
TRBJ2-1 TRBD2 NA TRBV14 TGTGCCAGCAGCTCCTCACCGGGACTAGCGACCTGGGGCCACTACAATGAGCAGTTCTTC CASSSSPGLATWGHYNEQFF
TRBJ1-6 NA NA TRBV30 TGTGCCTGGAGTGATCGGGGATCCCTCCACTTT CAWSDRGSLHF
TRBJ1-1 NA once TRBV11-3 TGTGCCAGCAGCTTACAGGGTTCATCCAACACTGAAGCTTTCTTT CASSLQGSSNTEAFF
TRBJ1-5 NA NA TRBV28 TGTGCCAGCAGCCAAGTGCGGGAGCCCCAGCATTTT CASSQVREPQHF
TRBJ2-5 TRBD2 NA TRBV7-2 TGTGCCAGCAGCGGAGGGACTAGCGACCAAGAGACCCAGTACTTC CASSGGTSDQETQYF
TRBJ2-1 NA NA TRBV14 TGTGCCAGCAGCCAAGTAATCGCCTACAATGAGCAGTTCTTC CASSQVIAYNEQFF
TRBJ1-3 NA NA TRBV12-3/TRBV12-4 TGTGCCAGCAGTCCGAGGGTCGGAAACACCATATATTTT CASSPRVGNTIYF
TRBJ2-5 TRBD2 NA TRBV9 TGTGCCAGCAGCGCTTCACTAGCGGGAGAAGAGACCCAGTACTTC CASSASLAGEETQYF
TRBJ2-1 NA NA TRBV24-1 TGTGCCACCAGGGGCCAGGTGGTAAATGAGCAGTTCTTC CATRGQVVNEQFF
TRBJ2-3 NA NA TRBV4-3 TGCGCCAGCAGCCAAGAATTTGCCAGACACGGCACAGATACGCAGTATTTT CASSQEFARHGTDTQYF
TRBJ1-1 NA NA TRBV6-5 TGTGCCAGCGGGGGATTGACAGGGAACACTGAAGCTTTCTTT CASGGLTGNTEAFF
TRBJ1-2 NA once TRBV5-6 TGTGCCAGCAGCTTGGCCTGGGCCCTGTCTGGCTACACCTTC CASSLAWALSGYTF
TRBJ2-3 TRBD2 NA TRBV30 TGTGCCTGGACTAGCGGAAGCACAGATACGCAGTATTTT CAWTSGSTDTQYF
TRBJ2-2 TRBD1 few TRBV7-2 TGTGCCAGCAGCTTCTACAGGGGAACCGGGGAGCTGTTTTTT CASSFYRGTGELFF
TRBJ2-3 TRBD2 NA TRBV9 TGTGCCAGCAGTCTAAGCGGGGTTGGGGCGGATACGCAGTATTTT CASSLSGVGADTQYF
TRBJ2-5 NA NA TRBV4-1 TGCGCCAGCAGCCAAACAGGGTTAGAGACCCAGTACTTC CASSQTGLETQYF
TRBJ2-1 NA NA TRBV7-8 TGTGCCAGCAGCACATTGCGGGGAAACTCCTACAATGAGCAGTTCTTC CASSTLRGNSYNEQFF
TRBJ2-5 TRBD2 NA TRBV6-6 TGTGCCAGCAGTCAGAGACTAGCGGGCAAGGAGACCCAGTACTTC CASSQRLAGKETQYF
TRBJ1-5 NA NA TRBV28 TGTGCCAGCACCGCCGGCTGGGGGGGCAATCAGCCCCAGCATTTT CASTAGWGGNQPQHF
TRBJ1-5 NA NA TRBV6-5 TGTGCCAGCAGGCGGGGGGGGATTAGGGAGCCCCAGCATTTT CASRRGGIREPQHF
TRBJ2-5 TRBD2 NA TRBV7-9 TGTGCCAGCAGCTTAGGGGCGGGAGGGGGTCCAGAGACCCAGTACTTC CASSLGAGGGPETQYF
TRBJ2-1 TRBD2 NA TRBV14 TGTGCCAGCAGCCAAAATACCGGGACTAGCGGGGCAAGCCTCTACAATGAGCAGTTCTTC CASSQNTGTSGASLYNEQFF
TRBJ1-4 NA NA TRBV24-1 TGTGCCACCAGTGATCCCGGACCCACGGGAGAAAAACTGTTTTTT CATSDPGPTGEKLFF
TRBJ2-1 TRBD2 once TRBV5-1 TGCGCCAGCAGCACATATAGCGGGAGGGCCGCCGTTGAGCAGTTCTTC CASSTYSGRAAVEQFF
TRBJ2-1 TRBD2 once TRBV28 TGTGCCAGCAGGAGACTAGCCACCCGACGGAATGAGCAGTTCTTC CASRRLATRRNEQFF
TRBJ2-1 NA once TRBV12-3/TRBV12-4 TGTGCCAGCGGCCCTTTCTCCTACAATGAGCAGTTCTTC CASGPFSYNEQFF
TRBJ2-5 NA NA TRBV29-1 TGCAGCGCCACCGAGGGAGAGACCCAGTACTTC CSATEGETQYF
TRBJ2-1 TRBD2 NA TRBV7-6 TGTGCCAGCAGCCCTAGGGTCCTAGCGGGAGATTTGTCCTACAATGAGCAGTTCTTC CASSPRVLAGDLSYNEQFF
TRBJ1-1 TRBD1 NA TRBV6-5 TGTGCCAGCAGTTACAGGACAGGGGTCTGGTCTGAAGCTTTCTTT CASSYRTGVWSEAFF
TRBJ1-5 NA NA TRBV27 TGTGCCAGCAGTCCCCTCCTCCAGGATAGCAATCAGCCCCAGCATTTT CASSPLLQDSNQPQHF
TRBJ2-2 NA NA TRBV5-1 TGCGCCAGCAGCATCAGGAAACCCGGGGAGCTGTTTTTT CASSIRKPGELFF
TRBJ1-1 NA NA TRBV28 TGTGCCAGCAGTTTTGTCGGCGGGGGGAGTAACACTGAAGCTTTCTTT CASSFVGGGSNTEAFF
TRBJ2-3 NA NA TRBV7-2 TGTGCCAGCAGCTCGAACCGGGACTTTGATACGCAGTATTTT CASSSNRDFDTQYF
TRBJ1-2 TRBD1 NA TRBV29-1 TGCAGCGCCGAACCGACAGGGGGCTATGGCTACACCTTC CSAEPTGGYGYTF